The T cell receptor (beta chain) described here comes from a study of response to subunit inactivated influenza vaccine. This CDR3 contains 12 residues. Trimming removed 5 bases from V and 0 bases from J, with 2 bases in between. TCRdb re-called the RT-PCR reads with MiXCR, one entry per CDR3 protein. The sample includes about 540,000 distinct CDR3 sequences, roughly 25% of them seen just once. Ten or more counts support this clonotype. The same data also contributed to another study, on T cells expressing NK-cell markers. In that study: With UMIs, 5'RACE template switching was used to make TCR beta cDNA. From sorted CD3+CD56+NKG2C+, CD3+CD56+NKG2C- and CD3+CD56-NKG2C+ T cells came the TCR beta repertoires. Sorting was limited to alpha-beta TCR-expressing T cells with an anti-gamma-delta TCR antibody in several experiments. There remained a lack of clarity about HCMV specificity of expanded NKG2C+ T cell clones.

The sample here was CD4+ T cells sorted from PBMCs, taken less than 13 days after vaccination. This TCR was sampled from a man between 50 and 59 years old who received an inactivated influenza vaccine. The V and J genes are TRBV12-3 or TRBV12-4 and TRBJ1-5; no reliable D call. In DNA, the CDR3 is TGTGCCAGCAGTCGTAGCAATCAGCCCCAGCATTTT. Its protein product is CASSRSNQPQHF.